One sample yielded the 21 T cell receptor beta chains listed below, sequenced in a study of post-analysis software for immune sequencing data. Study-wide results and limits: Comparison of patients with controls showed 4 to 6 TRBV segments more frequent in patients, TRBV5-6, TRBV5-1 and TRBV20-1 among them.

The TCR beta cDNA libraries carried unique molecular identifiers. Using its own MiXCR run on the PCR reads, TCRdb lists one record per CDR3 protein. The sample records about 430,000 distinct CDR3 sequences, about 40% being singletons. Their antigen targets remain unknown. The sequenced sample consisted of blood. These TCRs come from a girl aged 2 to 9 with multiple sclerosis.

The chain links TRBV7-2 to TRBJ2-2; D is uncertain. CDR3 size: 15 residues. Trimming removed 5 bases at V and 0 bases at J, with 10 bases between. The germline CDR1 and CDR2 sequences are SGHTA and FQGNSA. CDR3 protein: CASSRVRANTGELFF. The CDR3 nucleotides read TGTGCCAGCAGCCGTGTCCGAGCGAACACCGGGGAGCTGTTTTTT. The variable domain in full, completed from reference TRBV7-2 and TRBJ2-2, reads GAGVSQSPSNKVTEKGKDVELRCDPISGHTALYWYRQSLGQGLEFLIYFQGNSAPDKSGLPSDRFSAERTGGSVSTLTIQRTQQEDSAVYLCASSRVRANTGELFFGEGSRLTVL.

This clonotype was counted a few times. This sequence joins TRBV7-3 and TRBJ2-1; 7 bases fit TRBD2. This CDR3 has 15 residues. Germline V gene lookup returns CDR1 SGHTA and CDR2 FQGTGA. V shed 8 bases and J 2 bases; nucleotides not matched to a gene: 9. The CDR3 DNA reads TGTGCCAGCGAGGCGGGAGTGTCTGCCTACAATGAGCAGTTCTTC. Protein product: CASEAGVSAYNEQFF.

The chain joins TRBV7-9 to TRBJ2-1, with TRBD2 matching 8 bases. CDR3 length: 15 residues. The germline V gene encodes CDR1 SEHNR and CDR2 FQNEAQ (reference sequence). The V segment lost 0 bases and the J segment 6 bases; nucleotides outside the gene matches: 4. CDR3 nucleotides: TGTGCCAGCAGCTTAGCTAGCGGGGCCTCCAATGAGCAGTTCTTC. It translates to CASSLASGASNEQFF.

This clonotype was counted between two and nine times. CDR3 DNA: TGCGCCAGCAGCCAAGTTAGGACTAGCGGGGGCTACGAGCAGTACTTC. It encodes CASSQVRTSGGYEQYF. This chain uses TRBV4-1 with TRBJ2-7; 13 nucleotides align to TRBD2. The V gene end was trimmed by 1 base and the J gene end by 3 bases; junction bases not matched to a gene: 3. The CDR3 sequence is 16 residues long. The germline V gene has CDR1 MGHRA and CDR2 YSYEKL.

This clonotype was counted only a few times. This rearrangement joins TRBV4-1 to TRBJ2-5; 7 positions agree with TRBD1. With the DNA end fitting TRBJ2-4 better, the J assignment may be wrong. This CDR3 region has 14 residues. Germline values: CDR1 MGHRA, CDR2 YSYEKL. CDR3 in amino acids: CASSRWTGKNIQYF. Written as DNA, the CDR3 is TGCGCCAGCAGCCGTTGGACAGGCAAAAACATTCAGTACTTC.

The rearrangement uses TRBV5-1 and TRBJ2-5; 7 bases agree with TRBD1. Germline CDR1 is SGHRS and CDR2 is YFSETQ. There are 15 residues in the CDR3. Unmatched junction bases numbered 7, after V lost 5 bases and J lost 0 bases. The CDR3: CASRLDRRYQETQYF. The CDR3 DNA reads TGCGCCAGCAGACTGGACAGGAGATACCAAGAGACCCAGTACTTC.

J is TRBJ1-4 and V is TRBV24-1; D is undetermined. V was trimmed by 8 bases and J by 7 bases, leaving 16 bases between them. The CDR3 length is 14 residues. Germline V gene sequence: CDR1 KGHDR, CDR2 SFDVKD. The CDR3 is CATKGGTGGEKLFF. For the CDR3, the DNA is TGTGCCACCAAGGGCGGAACCGGCGGTGAAAAACTGTTTTTT.

This rearrangement joins TRBV28 to TRBJ2-7, with D possibly being TRBD2 (6 bases). CDR1 and CDR2 from the germline V gene are MDHEN and SYDVKM. This CDR3 has 17 amino acids. Trimming shortened V by 1 base and J by 0 bases, and 16 bases separated the two germline ends. The CDR3 here is CASSLYGSGVSSYEQYF. The CDR3 nucleotides are TGTGCCAGCAGTTTATACGGGTCGGGGGTCTCCTCCTACGAGCAGTACTTC.

This clonotype was counted a few times. V and J are TRBV6-2 or TRBV6-3 and TRBJ2-1; perhaps TRBD1 as D (6 bases). Looked up from germline, CDR1 is MNHEY and CDR2 is SVGEGT. V gave up 0 bases and J gave up 3 bases, with 9 bases separating them. The CDR3 contains 15 residues. This CDR3 reads CASSYSVRGYNEQFF. Written as DNA, the CDR3 is TGTGCCAGCAGTTACTCAGTCAGGGGCTACAATGAGCAGTTCTTC.

This clonotype appeared a single time. This chain uses TRBV6-5 with TRBJ2-3; a possible D gene is TRBD2 (5 bases). Germline-derived CDR1 and CDR2 are MNHEY and SVGAGI. There are 14 residues in the CDR3. The CDR3 loop reads CAVRTSLATDTQYF. CDR3 bases: TGTGCAGTTAGGACCTCCCTAGCCACAGATACGCAGTATTTT.

This clonotype has more than one count but fewer than ten. This chain uses TRBV28 with TRBJ1-2; TRBD1 agrees at 9 bases. CDR1 is MDHEN, CDR2 SYDVKM, per germline. Unmatched junction bases numbered 4, after V lost 5 bases and J lost 3 bases. The CDR3 has 14 amino acids. For the CDR3, the DNA is TGTGCCAGCAGTGAGACAGGGGGAGACTATGGCTACACCTTC. Amino acids: CASSETGGDYGYTF.

This clonotype was recorded a few times. The CDR3 DNA sequence: TGTGCCAGCAGTTACAGGGGGATATCTCCCGAGCAGTACTTC. It is translated as CASSYRGISPEQYF. This chain joins TRBV6-6 and TRBJ2-7, with a tentative D call TRBD1 (6 bases). The V end lost 2 bases, the J end lost 6 bases, and 14 bases lay between the germline ends. The CDR3 contains 14 residues. The V gene's germline CDR1 is MNHNY and CDR2 SVGAGI (reference sequence).

A few counts support this clonotype. The chain recombines TRBV9 with TRBJ2-1, with D perhaps TRBD2 (5 bases). The V gene's germline CDR1 is SGDLS and CDR2 YYNGEE. This CDR3 is built from 15 residues. Trimming shortened V by 4 bases and J by 0 bases, and 11 bases separated the two germline ends. This chain's CDR3 is CASSYSGFSYNEQFF. The CDR3 DNA reads TGTGCCAGCAGCTACTCGGGGTTCTCCTACAATGAGCAGTTCTTC.

This chain joins TRBV13 and TRBJ2-3; the D call may be TRBD1 or TRBD2 (5 bases each). Trimming stripped 4 bases from V and 5 bases from J, with 16 bases between. CDR1 PRHDT and CDR2 FYEKMQ come from the germline V gene (reference sequence). The CDR3 spans 15 residues. CDR3 DNA: TGTGCCAGCAGCTCCGGGCGGGCAAGGGGAGATACGCAGTATTTT. Its translation is CASSSGRARGDTQYF.

This clonotype was seen a few times. The DNA is omitted, as the CDR3 cannot be located on it reliably, and the CDR3 follows TCRdb's listing. The chain combines TRBV5-1 with TRBJ2-7; the table's D call of TRBD1 was not tested on the DNA. The CDR3 is made up of 14 amino acids, end residues included. Germline V gene lookup returns CDR1 SGHRS and CDR2 YFSETQ. Here the CDR3 reads CASRVGTGSYEQYF.

The V and J genes are TRBV28 and TRBJ2-5; no firm D call. The CDR3 is made up of 12 amino acids. The V and J ends lost 7 bases and 1 base respectively, with 7 bases between them. The V gene's germline CDR1 is MDHEN and CDR2 SYDVKM. CDR3 residues: CASTSPQETQYF. For the CDR3, the DNA is TGTGCCAGCACGAGCCCCCAAGAGACCCAGTACTTC.

The sample holds one count of this clonotype. A much larger clone lies one base from this, so it may be a read error. The CDR3 end shows no conserved phenylalanine or tryptophan, and so a read error is likely. The chain carries TRBV29-1 and TRBJ2-5; D is unclear. CDR1 and CDR2 from the germline V gene are SQVTM and ANQGSEA. Trimming left V 3 bases short and J 1 base short, with 6 bases between. CDR3 length equals 12 residues. CDR3 nucleotides: TGCAGCGTTGAGCACTTCCAAGAGACCCAGTACTAC. Protein product: CSVEHFQETQYY.

The chain combines TRBV20-1 with TRBJ2-7; 8 nucleotides agree with TRBD2. Germline trimming cut 6 bases from V and 2 bases from J; bases unmatched to any gene: 15. Germline loops: CDR1 DFQATT, CDR2 SNEGSKA (reference sequence). The CDR3 extends over 16 amino acids. The chain's CDR3 is CSAAPGAGATTYEQYF. The CDR3 region has the DNA TGCAGTGCCGCACCTGGAGCGGGGGCTACTACCTACGAGCAGTACTTC.

Notes on this clonotype: The junction does not match germline at one end; this may be a read error. The chain has TRBV6-5 and TRBJ2-7, with 10 bases lining up with TRBD2. There are 15 residues in the CDR3. CDR1 and CDR2 from the germline V gene are MNHEY and SVGAGI. DNA of the CDR3: TGTGCCAGCAGTACAATAGCGGGGGGTTCCTACGGGCAGTACTTC. This codes for CASSTIAGGSYGQYF.

This rearrangement joins TRBV2 to TRBJ2-3; TRBD2 aligns across 8 bases. V was clipped by 1 base and J by 4 bases; unmatched bases: 7. The CDR3 is 16 residues long. Germline V lookup: CDR1 SNHLY, CDR2 FYNNEI. CDR3 loop: CASSEVSSGSSDTQYF. In DNA, the CDR3 is TGTGCCAGCAGTGAAGTGTCCAGCGGGAGCTCAGATACGCAGTATTTT.

This rearrangement joins TRBV20-1 to TRBJ2-7, with TRBD1 matching 7 bases. This CDR3 is built from 14 residues. After removal of 5 bases from V and 0 bases from J, the junction contained 7 bases not matched to a gene. In germline, CDR1 is DFQATT, CDR2 SNEGSKA (reference sequence). The CDR3 DNA reads TGCAGTGCTCGAGGGGGCGCCAGCTCCTACGAGCAGTACTTC. It yields the protein CSARGGASSYEQYF.